Each of the 13 T cell receptor beta chains below was sequenced from the same sample in a study of control samples from healthy donors and cancer patients. Measured with immunoSEQ multiplex PCR; TCRdb has only the in-frame clones, and not every one. The data hold roughly 130,000 clones, with 75% to 95% observed a single time. The sequencing sample was made of blood. These receptors all stem from a man aged 18 to 30 in good health.

The chain combines TRBV9 with TRBJ2-5; D is unresolved. The CDR3 length is 12 residues. Germline assignment: CDR1 SGDLS and CDR2 YYNGEE. Trimming removed 0 bases from V and 5 bases from J, with 5 bases in between. CDR3 loop: CASSVDQETQYF. CDR3 DNA sequence: TGTGCCAGCAGCGTAGATCAGGAGACCCAGTACTTC.

Note on this clone: The same CDR3 arises from other DNA sequences in this sample as well. The chain uses TRBV4-3 and TRBJ1-5, with D unclear. Trimming took off 0 bases at V and 0 bases at J, with 6 bases between the two ends. From germline, CDR1 is LGHNA and CDR2 YSLEER. The CDR3 extends over 15 amino acids. The CDR3 here is CASSQDRYSNQPQHF. DNA of the CDR3: TGCGCCAGCAGCCAAGATCGGTATAGCAATCAGCCCCAGCATTTT.

This chain links TRBV24-1 with TRBJ1-1, with 7 bases identical to TRBD1. V trimming: 2 bases; J trimming: 1 base; junction bases outside the gene matches: 9. This CDR3 is 17 amino acids long. Germline V gene data show CDR1 as KGHDR and CDR2 as SFDVKD. The CDR3: CATSDSAPGTANTEAFF. CDR3 nucleotide sequence: TGTGCCACCAGTGATTCGGCCCCCGGGACAGCGAACACTGAAGCTTTCTTT.

This clone showed up just once. This chain connects TRBV19 to TRBJ1-2, with D possibly TRBD1 on 5 matching bases. The V end lost 4 bases, the J end lost 4 bases, and 16 bases lay between the germline ends. Germline V gene data show CDR1 as LNHDA and CDR2 as SQIVND (reference sequence). This CDR3 region has 15 residues. The CDR3, as DNA: TGTGCCAGTAGTAGGACACCCTCCGAGGGCTATGGCTACACCTTC. The encoded protein is CASSRTPSEGYGYTF.

The chain employs TRBV11-3 and TRBJ1-2; unclear D gene. Trimming took 0 bases from V and 2 from J, leaving 7 bases between them. The V gene's germline CDR1 is SGHNT and CDR2 YENEEA. The CDR3 has 14 residues. CDR3 residues: CASSLDRVNYGYTF. The CDR3 coding sequence is TGTGCCAGCAGCTTAGATCGGGTGAACTATGGCTACACCTTC.

J is TRBJ1-2 and V is TRBV24-1, with D maybe TRBD1 (6 bases). Trimming took off 2 bases at V and 8 bases at J, with 14 bases between the two ends. This CDR3 region has 14 residues. Germline CDR1 reads KGHDR; CDR2 reads SFDVKD. The CDR3 sequence is CATSDSAGAEGYTF. Written as DNA, the CDR3 is TGTGCCACCAGTGATTCCGCGGGGGCTGAGGGCTACACCTTC.

The chain joins TRBV6-5 to TRBJ2-6; D not certain. The length of the CDR3 is 14 residues. V dropped 7 bases and J dropped 2 bases, with 9 bases sitting between them. Looked up from germline, CDR1 is MNHEY and CDR2 is SVGAGI. Written as DNA, the CDR3 is TGTGCCAGCATAAGCCTCGCTGGGGCCAACGTCCTGACTTTC. Its translation: CASISLAGANVLTF.

The chain has TRBV19 and TRBJ1-2; TRBD1 matches at 10 bases. J gave up 2 bases and V 4 bases, and 10 bases lay outside the gene matches. Germline V gives CDR1 LNHDA, CDR2 SQIVND (reference sequence). The CDR3 is 17 residues long. The CDR3 loop reads CASSTYRDRGTNYGYTF. CDR3 sequence (DNA): TGTGCCAGTAGTACATACCGGGACAGGGGTACCAACTATGGCTACACCTTC.

The chain carries TRBV6-6 and TRBJ2-1; D is perhaps TRBD1 (6 bases). V dropped 3 bases and J dropped 5 bases, with 11 bases sitting between them. Germline V lookup: CDR1 MNHNY, CDR2 SVGAGI (reference sequence). The CDR3 spans 14 residues. This CDR3 is CASSYPDRNNEQFF. In DNA, the CDR3 is TGTGCCAGCAGTTATCCGGACAGAAACAATGAGCAGTTCTTC.

The rearrangement links TRBV24-1 to TRBJ2-7; possible D gene TRBD2, 6 bases. The CDR3 contains 15 residues. V lost 1 base, J lost 4 bases, and 13 bases lay in between. Germline loops: CDR1 KGHDR, CDR2 SFDVKD. CDR3: CATSDLKRAEYEQYV. CDR3 DNA sequence: TGTGCCACCAGTGATTTAAAGCGGGCGGAATACGAGCAGTACGTC.

The rearrangement uses TRBV13 and TRBJ1-3; TRBD1 might be the D (6 bases). The V gene lost 2 bases and the J gene lost 0 bases, with 11 bases spanning the gap. CDR1 is PRHDT and CDR2 is FYEKMQ in the germline V gene (reference sequence). The CDR3 has 16 amino acids. The CDR3 DNA is TGTGCCAGCAGCTTATCTACAGGGCACTCTGGAAACACCATATATTTT. It encodes CASSLSTGHSGNTIYF.

The V gene is TRBV28, the J gene TRBJ2-3; D gene ambiguous. The ends were cut back, 5 bases at V and 2 bases at J, with 17 bases in the middle. The CDR3 has 16 amino acids. The germline CDR1 and CDR2 sequences are MDHEN and SYDVKM. The CDR3 protein is CASSQGPVRDTDTQYF. CDR3 sequence (DNA): TGTGCCAGCAGTCAAGGGCCCGTACGTGACACAGATACGCAGTATTTT.

V is TRBV23-1 and J is TRBJ1-6, with D unclear. TRBV23-1 is recorded as an ORF, its role being uncertain. V was pared by 5 bases and J by 6 bases, with 20 bases between. This CDR3 has 17 residues. The CDR3 DNA reads TGCGCCAGCAGTGAGGTCCAGACCGCTGGAATTAATTCACCCCTCCACTTT. Protein sequence: CASSEVQTAGINSPLHF.